This paragraph covers one TCR beta chain sequence. The sample comes from a study of blood T cell repertoires in COVID-19. Study details: Samples of COVID-19 (acute and convalescent) were obtained from the United States, Italy and Spain. Sources were T cells, B-cell-depleted T cells, or PBMCs; the material itself was cDNA or gDNA.

Authors' data handling: Amplification from reference gene primers served as the basis for estimated nucleated cell counts. Method: immunoSEQ multiplex PCR; TCRdb's copy keeps in-frame clones and lacks some. That table is the source of V, J and clone size, and D and trimming were worked out from the DNA. This table holds about 70,000 clones, approximately 88% found once. The source material was peripheral blood. This clonotype was obtained from a woman between 65 and 79 years old with acute or convalescent COVID-19.

The CDR3 sequence is CASSSFGIAGEQYF. CDR3 in DNA: TGTGCCAGCAGTTCCTTCGGGATTGCAGGCGAGCAGTACTTC. The rearrangement uses TRBV9 and TRBJ2-7; D perhaps matches TRBD2 (5 bases). This CDR3 contains 14 residues. CDR1 and CDR2 (germline): SGDLS, YYNGEE. V lost 5 bases and J lost 6, with 18 bases in between.